This T cell receptor beta chain was documented in a study of PD-1 blockade in classical Hodgkin lymphoma. Clones were sequenced by immunoSEQ multiplex PCR, and TCRdb holds only the in-frame ones, with some missing. This sample has 25,000 to 35,000 clones, with approximately 68% found just once. Regarding time point: cycle 4 day 1 (C4D1), after less than seven weeks of nivolumab. Each patient relapsed following autologous stem cell transplantation, and prior brentuximab vedotin exposure differed. V was cut by 4 bases and J by 2 bases, with 11 bases left in between. The germline gives CDR1 MDHEN, CDR2 SYDVKM. CDR3 length equals 14 residues.

Material: peripheral blood mononuclear cells (PBMCs), obtained before the fourth cycle of nivolumab. The receptor was derived from a human donor with classical Hodgkin lymphoma. V and J are TRBV28 and TRBJ1-2; a possible D gene is TRBD1 (6 bases). The CDR3 DNA reads TGTGCCAGCAGTTCCATACAGGGAAACTATGGCTACACCTTC. Its translation is CASSSIQGNYGYTF.